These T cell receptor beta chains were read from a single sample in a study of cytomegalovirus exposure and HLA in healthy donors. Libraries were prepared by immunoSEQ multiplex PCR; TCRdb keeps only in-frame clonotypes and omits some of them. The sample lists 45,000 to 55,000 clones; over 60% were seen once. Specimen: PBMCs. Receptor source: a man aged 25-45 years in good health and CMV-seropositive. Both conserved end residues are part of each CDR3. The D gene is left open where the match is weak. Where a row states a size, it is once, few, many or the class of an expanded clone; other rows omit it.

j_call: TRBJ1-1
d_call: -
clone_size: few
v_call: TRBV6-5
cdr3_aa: CASSYSTSQVNTEAFF
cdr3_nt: TGTGCCAGCAGTTACTCTACCTCTCAGGTGAACACTGAAGCTTTCTTT

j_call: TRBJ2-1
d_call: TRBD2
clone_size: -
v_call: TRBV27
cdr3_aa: CASSAGTSGGRGTRNEQFF
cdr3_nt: TGTGCCAGCAGTGCCGGGACTAGCGGGGGCCGGGGCACCCGCAATGAGCAGTTCTTC

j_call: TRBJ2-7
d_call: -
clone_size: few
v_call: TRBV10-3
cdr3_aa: CAISGSDSLGSYEQYF
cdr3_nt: TGTGCCATCAGTGGTTCGGACAGTTTGGGGTCCTACGAGCAGTACTTC

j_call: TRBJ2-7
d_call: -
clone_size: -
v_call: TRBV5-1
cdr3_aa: CASSLPRGSEQYF
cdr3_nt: TGCGCCAGCAGCTTGCCCAGGGGAAGCGAGCAGTACTTC

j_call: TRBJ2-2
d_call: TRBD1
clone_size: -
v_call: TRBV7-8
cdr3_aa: CASSSPFGRGTGVTGELFF
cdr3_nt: TGTGCCAGCAGCTCCCCTTTTGGCCGTGGGACAGGGGTTACCGGGGAGCTGTTTTTT

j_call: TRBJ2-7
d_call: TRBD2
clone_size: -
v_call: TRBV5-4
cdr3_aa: CASSPEPGGRIYEQYF
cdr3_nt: TGTGCCAGCAGCCCAGAGCCGGGGGGGCGCATCTACGAGCAGTACTTC

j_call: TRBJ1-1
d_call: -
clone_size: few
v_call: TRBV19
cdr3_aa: CASIWANTEAFF
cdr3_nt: TGTGCCAGTATATGGGCGAACACTGAAGCTTTCTTT

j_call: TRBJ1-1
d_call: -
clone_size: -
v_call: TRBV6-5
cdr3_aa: CASSYSAGSLNTEAFF
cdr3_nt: TGTGCCAGCAGTTACTCGGCAGGGTCCTTGAACACTGAAGCTTTCTTT

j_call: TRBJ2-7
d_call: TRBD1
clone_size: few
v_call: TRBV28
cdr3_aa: CASSSQQGRTYEQYF
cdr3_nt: TGTGCCAGCAGTTCACAACAGGGGCGGACCTACGAGCAGTACTTC

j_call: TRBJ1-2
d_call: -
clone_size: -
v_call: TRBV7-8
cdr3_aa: CASSFRDTRGGGYTF
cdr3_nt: TGTGCCAGCAGCTTCCGGGACACAAGAGGGGGTGGCTACACCTTC

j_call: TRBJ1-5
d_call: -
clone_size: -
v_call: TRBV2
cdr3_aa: CASRGSGGYSNQPQHF
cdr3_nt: TGTGCCAGCAGAGGCTCGGGAGGGTATAGCAATCAGCCCCAGCATTTT

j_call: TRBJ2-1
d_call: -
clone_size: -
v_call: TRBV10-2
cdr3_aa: CASILTMGPYNEQFF
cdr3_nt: TGCGCCAGCATCTTGACTATGGGCCCATACAATGAGCAGTTCTTC